The 24 T cell receptor beta chains below all came from one sample that was sequenced in a study of blood T cell repertoires in COVID-19. Sequencing was performed with immunoSEQ multiplex PCR; in TCRdb, only in-frame clones are kept and a portion is missing. The table includes 200,000 to 300,000 clones, approximately 83% detected once. Sample: peripheral blood. The receptors shown here come from a man aged 25 to 45 who had recovered from COVID-19.

V gene TRBV5-6 combines with J gene TRBJ2-3, with 8 positions matching TRBD1. Germline CDR1 SGHDT, CDR2 YYEEEE. The CDR3 totals 15 residues. V was pared by 4 bases and J by 2 bases, with 6 bases of the junction left unmatched. As DNA, the CDR3 is TGTGCCAGCAGCAGCAGGACAGGGCCCACAGATACGCAGTATTTT. This translates into CASSSRTGPTDTQYF.

The V call is TRBV18, the J call TRBJ1-3; D perhaps matches TRBD1 (5 bases). CDR1 KGHSH and CDR2 LQKENI come from the germline V gene. This CDR3 spans 15 amino acids. V was pared by 2 bases and J by 2 bases, with 10 bases between. The CDR3 bases are TGTGCCAGCTCACCAGCGGCAGGGACTGGAAACACCATATATTTT. Translation gives CASSPAAGTGNTIYF.

The chain uses TRBV28 and TRBJ1-5; perhaps TRBD1 as D (5 bases). This CDR3 has 13 amino acids. Germline V gene sequence: CDR1 MDHEN, CDR2 SYDVKM. V was clipped by 6 bases and J by 6 bases, with 12 bases between them. The CDR3, as DNA: TGTGCCAGCAGGCAGGGATCAGGTCAGCCCCAGCATTTT. Protein product: CASRQGSGQPQHF. The complete variable domain, with remaining parts taken from reference TRBV28 and TRBJ1-5, reads DVKVTQSSRYLVKRTGEKVFLECVQDMDHENMFWYRQDPGLGLRLIYFSYDVKMKEKGDIPEGYSVSREKKERFSLILESASTNQTSMYLCASRQGSGQPQHFGDGTRLSIL.

The chain links TRBV7-9 to TRBJ1-1; D not resolved. V was clipped by 5 bases and J by 2 bases, with 18 bases between them. CDR1 is SEHNR, CDR2 FQNEAQ, per germline (reference sequence). The CDR3 is 16 residues long. CDR3 sequence (DNA): TGTGCCAGCAGCACTAGCCATGGATCGCTCAACACTGAAGCTTTCTTT. As protein: CASSTSHGSLNTEAFF.

This rearrangement joins TRBV4-1 to TRBJ1-2; 10 bases are shared with TRBD1. Germline CDR1 reads MGHRA; CDR2 reads YSYEKL. V was pared by 4 bases and J by 6 bases, with 8 bases of the junction left unmatched. This CDR3 contains 15 residues. The CDR3 is CASSPIGTGVDGYTF. CDR3 bases: TGCGCCAGCAGCCCGATCGGGACAGGGGTGGATGGCTACACCTTC.

The chain joins TRBV6-2 or TRBV6-3 to TRBJ2-7; TRBD1 might be the D (5 bases). Deletions cut 4 bases from V and 2 bases from J, with 15 bases between. Germline CDR1 is MNHEY and CDR2 is SVGEGT. There are 15 residues in the CDR3. The CDR3 sequence: CASSLGDSKTYEQYV. The CDR3, as DNA: TGTGCCAGCAGTTTAGGAGACAGTAAAACCTACGAGCAGTACGTC.

V is TRBV5-5 and J is TRBJ2-5, with D perhaps TRBD1 (6 bases). The V gene's germline CDR1 is SGHKS and CDR2 YYEKEE (reference sequence). CDR3 size: 14 residues. Between the trimmed V and J ends, which lost 4 bases and 0 bases, there was a span of 10 bases. CDR3 coding DNA: TGTGCCAGCAGCCTAGGACAGAACCAAGAGACCCAGTACTTC. It is translated as CASSLGQNQETQYF.

This clone showed up just once. The rearrangement links TRBV11-3 to TRBJ2-3; possibly TRBD2 for D (6 bases). The germline V gene has CDR1 SGHNT and CDR2 YENEEA. V was cut by 5 bases and J by 2 bases, with 8 bases left in between. There are 13 residues in the CDR3. CDR3 bases: TGTGCCAGCAGCGGAGGGCTCACAGATACGCAGTATTTT. This translates into CASSGGLTDTQYF.

The V gene is TRBV7-9, the J gene TRBJ1-1; TRBD1 might be the D (5 bases). In germline, CDR1 is SEHNR, CDR2 FQNEAQ (reference sequence). The CDR3 contains 13 residues. V shed 11 bases and J shed 3 bases, with 16 bases lying between them. The CDR3 here is CAGRREPDTEAFF. The DNA for the CDR3 is TGTGCCGGACGCAGGGAACCGGACACTGAAGCTTTCTTT.

This chain links TRBV27 with TRBJ2-7; D might be TRBD1 (6 bases). The V and J ends lost 6 bases and 4 bases respectively, with 16 bases between them. CDR1 is MNHEY and CDR2 is SMNVEV in the germline V gene (reference sequence). The length of the CDR3 is 14 residues. Here the CDR3 reads CASSLTGTHYEQYV. As DNA, the CDR3 is TGTGCCAGCAGCCTGACCGGGACACATTACGAGCAGTACGTC.

This clone was counted once. V usage is TRBV5-1 and J usage is TRBJ1-4, with 7 bases aligning to TRBD1. Losses at the gene ends were 4 bases for V and 7 bases for J; bases not matched to a gene: 7. The CDR3 extends over 14 amino acids. Germline V lookup: CDR1 SGHRS, CDR2 YFSETQ. In DNA, the CDR3 is TGCGCCAGCAGCCCGGACAGGTTTGTTGAAAAACTGTTTTTT. It codes for CASSPDRFVEKLFF.

J is TRBJ1-1 and V is TRBV6-1; TRBD1 aligns across 10 bases. After removal of 3 bases from V and 2 bases from J, the junction contained 6 bases not matched to a gene. The germline V gene has CDR1 MNHNS and CDR2 SASEGT. The CDR3 length is 16 residues. The CDR3 is CASSEPGTGVNTEAFF. CDR3 nucleotides: TGTGCCAGCAGTGAGCCCGGGACAGGGGTAAACACTGAAGCTTTCTTT.

The J gene is TRBJ1-1, the V gene TRBV19, with TRBD1 as a possible D gene (6 bases). Germline V gene data show CDR1 as LNHDA and CDR2 as SQIVND (reference sequence). The CDR3 runs 16 residues. Trimming cost V 3 bases and J 2 bases, with 16 bases left between them. CDR3 in amino acids: CASSMGVGRGNTEAFF. The CDR3 bases are TGTGCCAGTAGTATGGGGGTGGGCAGGGGAAACACTGAAGCTTTCTTT.

The rearrangement joins TRBV7-2 to TRBJ2-5, with TRBD2 identical over 7 bases. CDR3 length: 14 residues. V shed 5 bases, J shed 4 bases, and the junction held 7 bases outside the gene matches. Germline assignment: CDR1 SGHTA and CDR2 FQGNSA. CDR3: CASSTTSVGETQYF. The CDR3 DNA follows: TGTGCCAGCAGCACTACTAGCGTGGGAGAGACCCAGTACTTC.

This chain links TRBV18 with TRBJ1-2; 8 bases map to TRBD1. The CDR3 totals 13 residues. Germline V gene data show CDR1 as KGHSH and CDR2 as LQKENI. The V and J ends lost 6 bases and 3 bases, in that order; junction bases with no gene match: 3. For the CDR3, the DNA is TGTGCCAGCTCGGAGACAGGGGACTATGGCTACACCTTC. This codes for CASSETGDYGYTF.

The V and J genes are TRBV27 and TRBJ2-3; 14 positions agree with TRBD2. From germline, CDR1 is MNHEY and CDR2 SMNVEV (reference sequence). J lost 3 bases, V lost 6 bases, and 5 bases had no gene match. This CDR3 is built from 16 residues. This CDR3 is CASSPTSGGATDTQYF. The DNA for the CDR3 is TGTGCCAGCAGCCCGACTAGCGGGGGGGCGACAGATACGCAGTATTTT.

This rearrangement joins TRBV6-6 to TRBJ1-2; 7 bases fit TRBD1. The CDR3 is 13 residues long. With 6 bases clipped from V and 4 bases from J, the junction kept 5 bases outside the gene matches. From germline, CDR1 is MNHNY and CDR2 SVGAGI (reference sequence). CDR3 DNA sequence: TGTGCCAGCAGCTCTCGGGACAGCTATGGCTACACCTTC. Translating gives CASSSRDSYGYTF.

This chain joins TRBV19 and TRBJ1-1; tentatively, D is TRBD1 (6 bases). This CDR3 has 14 residues. V dropped 9 bases and J dropped 2 bases, with 16 bases sitting between them. Germline assignment: CDR1 LNHDA and CDR2 SQIVND (reference sequence). The CDR3 region is CASVPGHKNTEAFF. DNA of the CDR3: TGTGCCAGCGTACCGGGACACAAAAACACTGAAGCTTTCTTT.

The gene calls are TRBV27 and TRBJ2-1, with TRBD1 identical over 11 bases. Germline lookup yields CDR1 MNHEY and CDR2 SMNVEV (reference sequence). V shed 6 bases and J 6 bases; nucleotides not matched to a gene: 4. The CDR3 has 14 residues. CDR3: CASRRTGGINEQFF. The CDR3 nucleotides read TGTGCCAGCAGAAGGACAGGGGGCATCAATGAGCAGTTCTTC.

The chain combines TRBV5-6 with TRBJ1-5; 9 positions match TRBD1. The CDR3 sequence is 17 residues long. Germline CDR1 reads SGHDT; CDR2 reads YYEEEE. The junction had 11 bases not matched to a gene; V was cut back by 4 bases and J by 3 bases. CDR3 DNA sequence: TGTGCCAGCAGCGAGGGTACCGGGACAGGGACCAATCAGCCCCAGCATTTT. Amino acids: CASSEGTGTGTNQPQHF. The full variable domain, completed using reference TRBV5-6 and TRBJ1-5, is DAGVTQSPTHLIKTRGQQVTLRCSPKSGHDTVSWYQQALGQGPQFIFQYYEEEERQRGNFPDRFSGHQFPNYSSELNVNALLLGDSALYLCASSEGTGTGTNQPQHFGDGTRLSIL.

This clone was seen a handful of times. V gene TRBV20-1 combines with J gene TRBJ1-1, with 9 bases lining up with TRBD1. This CDR3 has 12 residues. Germline V gene sequence: CDR1 DFQATT, CDR2 SNEGSKA (reference sequence). The ends lost 3 bases at V and 13 bases at J; junction bases unmatched: 9. The CDR3 here is CSASNSDRGVFF. The CDR3 DNA reads as TGCAGTGCTAGTAACTCGGACAGGGGAGTTTTCTTT.

J is TRBJ1-2 and V is TRBV28; a weak D match, TRBD1 (5 bases). The CDR3 runs 15 residues. Germline CDR1 is MDHEN and CDR2 is SYDVKM. Trimming stripped 2 bases from V and 6 bases from J, with 16 bases between. The CDR3 coding sequence is TGTGCCAGCAGTTTAAGCGGGGACGACCCGAATGGCTACACCTTC. The encoded protein is CASSLSGDDPNGYTF.

V gene TRBV5-5 combines with J gene TRBJ2-5; D unresolved. The CDR3 sequence is 14 residues long. CDR1 and CDR2 (germline): SGHKS, YYEKEE (reference sequence). Trimming cost V 4 bases and J 5 bases, with 15 bases left between them. The CDR3 spells CASSPDTGRETQYF. CDR3 bases: TGTGCCAGCAGCCCCGACACTGGTAGGGAGACCCAGTACTTC.

This chain links TRBV2 with TRBJ2-7, with D possibly being TRBD2 (6 bases). V lost 7 bases and J lost 6, with 16 bases in between. CDR1 SNHLY and CDR2 FYNNEI come from the germline V gene. The CDR3 length is 13 residues. The CDR3 DNA reads as TGTGCCAGCAATCTTTTGACTAGTGGCGAGCAGTACGTC. Translated: CASNLLTSGEQYV.